The next 11 T cell receptor beta chains were all read from a single sample in a study of T cell changes during pregnancy in multiple sclerosis. The method was immunoSEQ multiplex PCR; TCRdb's version includes in-frame clones alone and lacks a portion of them. The sample lists just over 15,000 clones, about 80% occurring once. The sample was CD8+ T cells from peripheral blood mononuclear cells, taken after pregnancy. Receptors were obtained from a female donor in good health, enrolled as a control in a pregnancy study.

V is TRBV28 and J is TRBJ1-3, with 8 bases matching TRBD1. Germline-derived CDR1 and CDR2 are MDHEN and SYDVKM. This CDR3 has 16 residues. J gave up 3 bases and V 2 bases, and 6 bases lay outside the gene matches. The CDR3: CASSLRWTGFGNTIYF. The CDR3 bases are TGTGCCAGCAGTTTACGCTGGACAGGGTTTGGAAACACCATATATTTT.

This chain connects TRBV5-1 to TRBJ1-4; no clear D gene. Germline V CDR1 and CDR2: SGHRS, YFSETQ. Trimming left V 4 bases short and J 0 bases short, with 10 bases between. CDR3 size: 15 residues. The CDR3 here is CASSQIRATNEKLFF. Here the CDR3 DNA reads TGCGCCAGCAGCCAAATCCGCGCAACTAATGAAAAACTGTTTTTT.

The V gene is TRBV2, the J gene TRBJ2-1; D possibly corresponds to TRBD2 (5 bases). Germline lookup yields CDR1 SNHLY and CDR2 FYNNEI. The V and J ends lost 3 bases and 7 bases respectively, with 13 bases between them. The CDR3 length is 14 residues. CDR3 DNA: TGTGCCAGCAGTGAGAGGGTGCCGGGTAATGAGCAGTTCTTC. Amino acid sequence: CASSERVPGNEQFF.

The chain combines TRBV7-3 with TRBJ2-3; D ambiguous. The germline gives CDR1 SGHTA, CDR2 FQGTGA. Trimming shortened V by 5 bases and J by 5 bases, and 14 bases separated the two germline ends. The CDR3 contains 14 residues. As DNA, the CDR3 is TGTGCCAGCAGCCCCGATCCCGCGGAAGATACGCAGTATTTT. It encodes CASSPDPAEDTQYF. The entire variable domain, with the rest obtained from reference TRBV7-3 and TRBJ2-3, is as follows: GAGVSQTPSNKVTEKGKYVELRCDPISGHTALYWYRQSLGQGPEFLIYFQGTGAADDSGLPNDRFFAVRPEGSVSTLKIQRTERGDSAVYLCASSPDPAEDTQYFGPGTRLTVL.

By sample fraction, this clone is medium-sized. This sequence joins TRBV6-4 and TRBJ1-2; D call uncertain. V was clipped by 0 bases and J by 4 bases, with 6 bases between them. This CDR3 is built from 13 residues. Germline V CDR1 and CDR2: MRHNA, SNTAGT. The CDR3 DNA is TGTGCCAGCAGTGACTCGGGCACCTATGGCTACACCTTC. Translated, it gives CASSDSGTYGYTF.

This chain links TRBV4-3 with TRBJ1-5, with D perhaps TRBD1 (5 bases). Germline CDR1 is LGHNA and CDR2 is YSLEER. V lost 0 bases, J lost 6 bases, and 9 bases lay in between. The CDR3 has 14 amino acids. CDR3 nucleotides: TGCGCCAGCAGCCAAGAGGAGGGGCGTCAGCCCCAGCATTTT. It specifies CASSQEEGRQPQHF.

This clone has a handful of counts. The chain employs TRBV6-1 and TRBJ1-6; no definite D call. This CDR3 spans 14 amino acids. The germline gives CDR1 MNHNS, CDR2 SASEGT. Trimming pared 2 bases from V and 7 bases from J, leaving 9 bases between. The CDR3 DNA follows: TGTGCCAGCAGTGAATCCTCGGAGAATTCACCCCTCCACTTT. Translating it yields CASSESSENSPLHF.

The chain carries TRBV27 and TRBJ2-1; D is possibly TRBD1 (5 bases). The CDR3 spans 15 residues. V was pared by 8 bases and J by 0 bases, with 14 bases between. The V gene's germline CDR1 is MNHEY and CDR2 SMNVEV (reference sequence). CDR3 in amino acids: CASEPRQGSYNEQFF. The CDR3 DNA is TGTGCCAGCGAACCCCGGCAGGGCTCCTACAATGAGCAGTTCTTC.

The chain combines TRBV6-6 with TRBJ1-2; D uncertain. V was pared by 6 bases and J by 0 bases, with 11 bases between. CDR1 MNHNY and CDR2 SVGAGI come from the germline V gene (reference sequence). This CDR3 contains 14 residues. The CDR3 here is CASRSRGANYGYTF. The DNA for the CDR3 is TGTGCCAGCAGATCCCGGGGTGCTAACTATGGCTACACCTTC.

This chain uses TRBV7-9 with TRBJ1-2, with 9 bases matching TRBD1. The V and J ends lost 1 base and 6 bases, in that order; junction bases with no gene match: 6. CDR1 is SEHNR and CDR2 is FQNEAQ in the germline V gene (reference sequence). CDR3 length: 15 residues. The CDR3 loop is CASSLGRGQGDGYTF. The DNA of the CDR3 is TGTGCCAGCAGCTTAGGAAGGGGACAGGGAGATGGCTACACCTTC.

There are a few counts of this clone. This chain uses TRBV6-1 with TRBJ2-1, with 11 positions matching TRBD2. V was clipped by 2 bases and J by 3 bases; unmatched bases: 0. The CDR3 extends over 15 amino acids. The germline V gene has CDR1 MNHNS and CDR2 SASEGT. The CDR3 DNA sequence: TGTGCCAGCAGTGAAACTAGCGGGGGCTACAATGAGCAGTTCTTC. It is translated as CASSETSGGYNEQFF.